The T cell receptor beta chain under discussion was sequenced for a study of shared clonotypes between healthy human individuals. Findings and limits, study-wide: Some naive CD4 clonotypes, around 4.9%, turned up in common across a handful of donors.

Data came from immunoSEQ multiplex PCR; TCRdb stores just in-frame clones and leaves some out. Of hundreds of thousands of clones in the sample, about 92% were seen once. Concerning this clone: As yet, its antigen is unknown.

Naivety among CD8 cells was defined by CD45RO negativity and positive CCR7 selection, thereby excluding terminally differentiated effector memory CD45RA+ cells. The clonotype comes from a man aged 25-45 years in good health. The sequenced material came from naive CD8+ T cells sorted from blood.

The CDR3 DNA reads TGTGCCAGCAGCGTAGGGATGGGACAGGGGTACGAGCAGTACTTC. The encoded protein is CASSVGMGQGYEQYF. This sequence joins TRBV9 and TRBJ2-7; TRBD1 agrees at 10 bases. The V segment lost 0 bases and the J segment 4 bases; nucleotides outside the gene matches: 4. The CDR3 has 15 residues. Germline CDR1 and CDR2: SGDLS and YYNGEE.